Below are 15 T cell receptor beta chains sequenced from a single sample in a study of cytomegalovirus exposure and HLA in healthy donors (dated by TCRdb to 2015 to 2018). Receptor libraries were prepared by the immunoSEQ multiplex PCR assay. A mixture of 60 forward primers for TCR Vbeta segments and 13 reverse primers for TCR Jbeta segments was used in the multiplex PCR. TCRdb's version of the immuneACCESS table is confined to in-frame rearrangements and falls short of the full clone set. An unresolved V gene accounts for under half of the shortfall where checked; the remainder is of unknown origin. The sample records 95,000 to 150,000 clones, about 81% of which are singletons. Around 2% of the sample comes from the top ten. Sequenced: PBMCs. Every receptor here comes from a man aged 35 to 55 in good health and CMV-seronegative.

The DNA for the CDR3 is TGCGCCAGCAGCCCCAGTTCAGGGAATCAGCCCCAGCATTTT. As protein: CASSPSSGNQPQHF. The chain joins TRBV5-1 to TRBJ1-5; perhaps TRBD1 as D (5 bases). The CDR3 extends over 14 amino acids. The germline gives CDR1 SGHRS, CDR2 YFSETQ. The V end was cut by 4 bases, the J end by 4 bases, with 12 bases between.

This chain's CDR3 is CASSQLLTPDEKLFF. The CDR3 DNA is TGTGCCAGCAGCCAGCTTCTGACACCAGATGAAAAACTGTTTTTT. This chain connects TRBV11-2 to TRBJ1-4, with D uncertain. With 5 bases removed from V and 6 bases from J, the gap between germline ends came to 16 bases. CDR1 is SGHAT and CDR2 is FQNNGV in the germline V gene. This CDR3 has 15 residues.

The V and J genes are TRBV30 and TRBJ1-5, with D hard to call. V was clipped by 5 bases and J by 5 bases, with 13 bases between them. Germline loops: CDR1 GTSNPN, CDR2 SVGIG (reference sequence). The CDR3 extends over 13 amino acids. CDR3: CAWSSGGHQPQHF. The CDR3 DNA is TGTGCCTGGTCCTCCGGTGGTCATCAGCCCCAGCATTTT.

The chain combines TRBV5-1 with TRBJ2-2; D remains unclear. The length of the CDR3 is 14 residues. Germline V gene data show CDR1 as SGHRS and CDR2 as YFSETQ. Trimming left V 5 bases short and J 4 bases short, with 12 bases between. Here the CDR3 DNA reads TGCGCCAGCAGTGATACAACCCCCACCGGGGAGCTGTTTTTT. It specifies CASSDTTPTGELFF. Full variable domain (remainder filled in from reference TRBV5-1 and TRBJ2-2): KAGVTQTPRYLIKTRGQQVTLSCSPISGHRSVSWYQQTPGQGLQFLFEYFSETQRNKGNFPGRFSGRQFSNSRSEMNVSTLELGDSALYLCASSDTTPTGELFFGEGSRLTVL.

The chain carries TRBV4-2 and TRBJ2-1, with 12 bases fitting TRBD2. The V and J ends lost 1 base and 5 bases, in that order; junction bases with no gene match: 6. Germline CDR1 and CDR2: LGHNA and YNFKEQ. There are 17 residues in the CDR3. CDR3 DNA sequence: TGTGCCAGCAGCCAAGGAACTAGCGGGGGGTATAACAATGAGCAGTTCTTC. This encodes CASSQGTSGGYNNEQFF.

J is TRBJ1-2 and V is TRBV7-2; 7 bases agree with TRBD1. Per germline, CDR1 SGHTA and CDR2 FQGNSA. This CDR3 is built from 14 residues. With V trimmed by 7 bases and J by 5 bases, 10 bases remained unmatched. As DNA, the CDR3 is TGTGCCAGCACCCCGTTGAGGGGGCATTATGGCTACACCTTC. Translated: CASTPLRGHYGYTF.

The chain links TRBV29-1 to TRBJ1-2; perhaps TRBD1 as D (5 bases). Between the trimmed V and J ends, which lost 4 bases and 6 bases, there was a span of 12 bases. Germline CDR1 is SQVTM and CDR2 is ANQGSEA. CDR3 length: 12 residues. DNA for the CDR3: TGCAGCGTTGGGAGGGGCGAGGATGGCTACACCTTC. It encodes CSVGRGEDGYTF.

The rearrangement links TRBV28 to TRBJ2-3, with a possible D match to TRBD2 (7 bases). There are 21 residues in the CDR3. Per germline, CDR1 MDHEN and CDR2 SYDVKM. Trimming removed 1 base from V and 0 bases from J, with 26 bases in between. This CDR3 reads CASSLSTWGGRGGSSTDTQYF. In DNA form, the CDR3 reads TGTGCCAGCAGTTTATCGACTTGGGGGGGAAGGGGGGGATCTAGCACAGATACGCAGTATTTT.

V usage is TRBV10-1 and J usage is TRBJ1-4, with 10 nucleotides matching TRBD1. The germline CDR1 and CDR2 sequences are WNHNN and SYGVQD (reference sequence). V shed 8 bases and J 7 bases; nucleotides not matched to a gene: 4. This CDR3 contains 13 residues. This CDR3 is CASARDRGEKLFF. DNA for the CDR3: TGCGCCAGCGCCCGGGACAGGGGTGAAAAACTGTTTTTT.

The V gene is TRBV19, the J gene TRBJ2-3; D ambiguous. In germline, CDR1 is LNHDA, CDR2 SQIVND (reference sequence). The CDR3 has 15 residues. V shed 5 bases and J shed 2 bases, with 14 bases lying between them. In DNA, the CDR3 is TGTGCCAGTAGTTCATCGTCTGCGCCCACAGATACGCAGTATTTT. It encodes CASSSSSAPTDTQYF. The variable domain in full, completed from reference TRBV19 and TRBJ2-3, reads DGGITQSPKYLFRKEGQNVTLSCEQNLNHDAMYWYRQDPGQGLRLIYYSQIVNDFQKGDIAEGYSVSREKKESFPLTVTSAQKNPTAFYLCASSSSSAPTDTQYFGPGTRLTVL.

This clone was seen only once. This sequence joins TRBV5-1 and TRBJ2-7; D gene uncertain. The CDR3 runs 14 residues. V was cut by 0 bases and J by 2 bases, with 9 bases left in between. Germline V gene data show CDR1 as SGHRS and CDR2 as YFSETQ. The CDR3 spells CASSLGQATYEQYF. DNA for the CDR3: TGCGCCAGCAGCTTGGGCCAGGCGACCTACGAGCAGTACTTC.

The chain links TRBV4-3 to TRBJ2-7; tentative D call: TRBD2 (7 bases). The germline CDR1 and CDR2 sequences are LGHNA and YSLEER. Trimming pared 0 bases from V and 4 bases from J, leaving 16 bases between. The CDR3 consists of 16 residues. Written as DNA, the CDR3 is TGCGCCAGCAGCCAAGAAGGGGGGGGCCAACCGTACGAGCAGTACTTC. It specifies CASSQEGGGQPYEQYF.

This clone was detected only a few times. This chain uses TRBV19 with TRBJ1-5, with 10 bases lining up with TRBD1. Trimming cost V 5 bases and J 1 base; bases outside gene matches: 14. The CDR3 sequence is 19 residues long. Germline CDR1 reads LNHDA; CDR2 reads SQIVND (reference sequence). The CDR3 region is CASSGGTGEDEISNQPQHF. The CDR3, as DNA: TGTGCCAGTAGTGGGGGGACAGGGGAAGATGAGATAAGCAATCAGCCCCAGCATTTT. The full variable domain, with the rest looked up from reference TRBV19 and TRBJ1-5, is DGGITQSPKYLFRKEGQNVTLSCEQNLNHDAMYWYRQDPGQGLRLIYYSQIVNDFQKGDIAEGYSVSREKKESFPLTVTSAQKNPTAFYLCASSGGTGEDEISNQPQHFGDGTRLSIL.

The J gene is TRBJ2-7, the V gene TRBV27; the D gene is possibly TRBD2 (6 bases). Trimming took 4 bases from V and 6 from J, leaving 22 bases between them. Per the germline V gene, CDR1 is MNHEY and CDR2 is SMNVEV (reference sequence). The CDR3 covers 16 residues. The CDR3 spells CASSSTATRVLGEQYF. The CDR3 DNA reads TGTGCCAGCAGTTCCACGGCGACTAGGGTGCTAGGCGAGCAGTACTTC.

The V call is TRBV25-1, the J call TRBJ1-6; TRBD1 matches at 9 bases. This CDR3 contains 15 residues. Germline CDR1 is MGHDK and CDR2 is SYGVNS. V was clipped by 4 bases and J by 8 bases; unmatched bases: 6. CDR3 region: CASSAPTGGYSPLHF. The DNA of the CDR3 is TGTGCCAGCAGTGCACCGACAGGGGGATATTCACCCCTCCACTTT.